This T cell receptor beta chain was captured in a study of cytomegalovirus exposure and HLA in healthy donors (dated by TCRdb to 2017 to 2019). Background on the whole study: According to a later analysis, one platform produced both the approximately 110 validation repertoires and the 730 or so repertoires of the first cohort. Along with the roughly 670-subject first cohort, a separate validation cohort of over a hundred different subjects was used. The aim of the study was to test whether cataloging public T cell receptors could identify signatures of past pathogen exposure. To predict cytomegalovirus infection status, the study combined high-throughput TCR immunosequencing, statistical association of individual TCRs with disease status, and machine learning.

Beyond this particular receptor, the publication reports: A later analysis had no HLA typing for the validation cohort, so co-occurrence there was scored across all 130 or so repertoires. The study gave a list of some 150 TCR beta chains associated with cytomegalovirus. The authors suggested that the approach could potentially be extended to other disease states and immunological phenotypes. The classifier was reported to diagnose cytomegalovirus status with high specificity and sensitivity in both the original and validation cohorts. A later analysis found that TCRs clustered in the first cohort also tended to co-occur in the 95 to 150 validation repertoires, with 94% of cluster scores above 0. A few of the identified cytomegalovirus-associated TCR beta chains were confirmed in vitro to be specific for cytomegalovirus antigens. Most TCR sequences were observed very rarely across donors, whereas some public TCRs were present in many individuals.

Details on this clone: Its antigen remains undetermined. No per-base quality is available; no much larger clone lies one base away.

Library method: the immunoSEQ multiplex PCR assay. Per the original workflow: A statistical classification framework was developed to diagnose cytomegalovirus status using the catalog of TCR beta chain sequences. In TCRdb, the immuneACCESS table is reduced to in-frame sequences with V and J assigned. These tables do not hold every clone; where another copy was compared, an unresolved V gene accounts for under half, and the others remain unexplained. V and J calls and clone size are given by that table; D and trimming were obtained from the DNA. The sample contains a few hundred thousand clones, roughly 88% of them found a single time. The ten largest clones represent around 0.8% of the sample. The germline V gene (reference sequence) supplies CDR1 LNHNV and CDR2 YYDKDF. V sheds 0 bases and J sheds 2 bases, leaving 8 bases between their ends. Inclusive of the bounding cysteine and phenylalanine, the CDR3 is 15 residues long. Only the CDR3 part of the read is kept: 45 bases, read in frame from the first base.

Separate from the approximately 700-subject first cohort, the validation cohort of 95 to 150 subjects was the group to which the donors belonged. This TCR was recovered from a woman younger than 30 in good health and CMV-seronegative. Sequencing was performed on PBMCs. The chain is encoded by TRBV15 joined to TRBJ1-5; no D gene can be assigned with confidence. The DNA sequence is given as TGTGCCACCAGCAGAGAGGGGAGTGGCAATCAGCCCCAGCATTTT. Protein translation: CATSREGSGNQPQHF.